The clone carrying this TCR beta chain has just a few counts. This sample was included in a study of CD8+ T cells in alopecia areata. CDR3 length: 14 residues. With 6 bases removed from V and 8 bases from J, the gap between germline ends came to 19 bases. Germline CDR1 is LNHDA and CDR2 is SQIVND (reference sequence). TCR sequencing used cDNA made by reverse transcription of extracted RNA. Generated by immunoSEQ multiplex PCR, the TCRdb table keeps only in-frame clones and is missing some. The sample yields 110,000 to 150,000 clones, roughly 50% seen once. This chain uses TRBV19 with TRBJ1-2; D gene ambiguous. The sequencing here drew on CD4+ T cells sorted from blood, taken at week 0. The TCR comes from a human donor with alopecia areata. The CDR3 loop reads CASSENRGWGGYTF. In DNA, the CDR3 is TGTGCCAGTAGCGAAAACCGGGGATGGGGAGGCTACACCTTC.